Presented here are 30 T cell receptor beta chains from one specimen sequenced in a study of T-cell reconstitution after alpha-beta-depleted transplantation in children. It was with unique molecular identifiers that the TCRbeta library was prepared. In TCRdb, the PCR reads were re-called with MiXCR into one record per CDR3 protein. The sample records about 540,000 distinct CDR3 sequences, around 19% being singletons. The sequenced sample was PBMCs from the stem cell graft donor, obtained from the stem cell graft. The receptors were gathered from a human donor who donated a stem cell graft to a child with acute lymphoblastic leukemia.

The J gene is TRBJ1-1, the V gene TRBV9; D is undetermined. This CDR3 has 12 residues. V was trimmed by 4 bases and J by 6 bases, leaving 10 bases between them. Germline V gene data show CDR1 as SGDLS and CDR2 as YYNGEE. CDR3 in DNA: TGTGCCAGCAGCCTATTAGGCCCTGAAGCTTTCTTT. It translates to CASSLLGPEAFF.

This clonotype was detected a few times. The rearrangement links TRBV27 to TRBJ1-2, with TRBD1 matching 7 bases. Germline V gene data show CDR1 as MNHEY and CDR2 as SMNVEV (reference sequence). The ends lost 5 bases at V and 7 bases at J; junction bases unmatched: 13. The CDR3 is 15 residues long. The CDR3 is CASSLRQGVTSGYTF. CDR3 nucleotide sequence: TGTGCCAGCAGTCTGAGACAGGGCGTAACGAGTGGCTACACCTTC.

The chain uses TRBV4-1 and TRBJ2-7; TRBD1 or TRBD2 may be the D gene (5 bases each). CDR1 MGHRA and CDR2 YSYEKL come from the germline V gene. V lost 1 base, J lost 5 bases, and 15 bases lay in between. The CDR3 has 15 residues. Here the CDR3 reads CASSQVGVLAHEQYF. DNA for the CDR3: TGCGCCAGCAGCCAAGTGGGGGTGTTGGCCCACGAGCAGTACTTC.

This rearrangement joins TRBV5-1 to TRBJ2-7; no firm D call. CDR1 is SGHRS, CDR2 YFSETQ, per germline. This CDR3 has 14 amino acids. The V end was cut by 1 base, the J end by 2 bases, with 10 bases between. This CDR3 reads CASSLPRNTYEQYF. The CDR3 nucleotides read TGCGCCAGCAGCTTGCCTCGCAATACCTACGAGCAGTACTTC. The full variable domain, completed using reference TRBV5-1 and TRBJ2-7, is KAGVTQTPRYLIKTRGQQVTLSCSPISGHRSVSWYQQTPGQGLQFLFEYFSETQRNKGNFPGRFSGRQFSNSRSEMNVSTLELGDSALYLCASSLPRNTYEQYFGPGTRLTVT.

This clonotype was detected a few times. The V call is TRBV3-1, the J call TRBJ2-4, with TRBD2 matching 8 bases. The length of the CDR3 is 16 residues. Germline V gives CDR1 LGHDT, CDR2 YNNKEL (reference sequence). V lost 0 bases, J lost 6 bases, and 7 bases stayed unmatched. For the CDR3, the DNA is TGTGCCAGCAGCCAAGATACGAGCGGGAGTGGAAACATTCAGTACTTC. The encoded protein is CASSQDTSGSGNIQYF.

CDR3 DNA sequence: TGTGCCTGGACCTCCGGAAACACCATATATTTT. This codes for CAWTSGNTIYF. The V gene is TRBV30, the J gene TRBJ1-3; D gene unclear. Trimming took 4 bases from V and 4 from J, leaving 5 bases between them. The CDR3 sequence is 11 residues long. Germline V gene data show CDR1 as GTSNPN and CDR2 as SVGIG (reference sequence).

The CDR3 protein is CASSQTSPNTDTQYF. CDR3 in DNA: TGCGCCAGCAGCCAGACTTCGCCTAACACAGATACGCAGTATTTT. V usage is TRBV4-1 and J usage is TRBJ2-3; no clear D. The germline CDR1 and CDR2 sequences are MGHRA and YSYEKL. V was shortened by 3 bases and J by 2 bases, with 12 bases between the two germline ends. The CDR3 has 15 residues.

The gene calls are TRBV29-1 and TRBJ1-2; D ambiguous. V dropped 4 bases and J dropped 4 bases, with 13 bases sitting between them. The V gene's germline CDR1 is SQVTM and CDR2 ANQGSEA. The CDR3 is 13 amino acids. In DNA form, the CDR3 reads TGCAGCGTTGCCGACCGAGATGCCTATGGCTACACCTTC. The encoded protein is CSVADRDAYGYTF.

This chain uses TRBV6-5 with TRBJ1-2, with D tentatively TRBD1 (5 bases). V was cut by 2 bases and J by 3 bases, with 13 bases left in between. The germline CDR1 and CDR2 sequences are MNHEY and SVGAGI. The CDR3 loop spans 15 amino acids. The CDR3 coding sequence is TGTGCCAGCAGTTACGGCGGGGCTGGCGACTATGGCTACACCTTC. Its protein product is CASSYGGAGDYGYTF.

The chain is built from TRBV7-6 and TRBJ2-3; D ambiguous. Germline CDR1 and CDR2: SGHVS and FNYEAQ. Trimming took 1 base from V and 3 from J, leaving 11 bases between them. There are 15 residues in the CDR3. Here the CDR3 reads CASSLVLIRTDTQYF. CDR3 in DNA: TGTGCCAGCAGCTTAGTTCTTATCCGGACAGATACGCAGTATTTT.

This clonotype was recorded many times. The chain is built from TRBV5-1 and TRBJ1-2; 7 nucleotides match TRBD1. The trim removed 5 bases at V and 3 bases at J, leaving 4 bases unmatched. CDR3 length: 13 amino acids. Per the germline V gene, CDR1 is SGHRS and CDR2 is YFSETQ. The CDR3 DNA is TGCGCCAGCAGACCGACAGGGCACTATGGCTACACCTTC. Translated, it gives CASRPTGHYGYTF.

This clonotype was counted only a few times. This chain uses TRBV15 with TRBJ2-5, with a possible D match to TRBD1 (6 bases). This CDR3 has 15 residues. CDR1 is LNHNV, CDR2 YYDKDF, per germline (reference sequence). V lost 0 bases and J 2 bases, leaving 10 bases between the germline ends. The DNA of the CDR3 is TGTGCCACCAGCAGAGAGGGACACTTGCAAGAGACCCAGTACTTC. Amino acids: CATSREGHLQETQYF.

This clonotype was recorded a few times. This chain uses TRBV11-2 with TRBJ1-4; a weak D match, TRBD1 (5 bases). This CDR3 region has 14 residues. V lost 1 base and J lost 10, with 13 bases in between. CDR1 is SGHAT and CDR2 is FQNNGV in the germline V gene. CDR3 region: CASSLVPQGGKLFF. DNA of the CDR3: TGTGCCAGCAGCTTAGTCCCCCAGGGTGGAAAACTGTTTTTT.

This clonotype came up a few times. This chain uses TRBV20-1 with TRBJ1-2; 12 nucleotides align to TRBD1. The germline CDR1 and CDR2 sequences are DFQATT and SNEGSKA (reference sequence). The J segment lost 1 base and the V segment lost 6 bases, leaving 9 bases of the junction unmatched. This CDR3 is 16 amino acids long. CDR3 residues: CSARGTGGAGNYGYTF. CDR3 nucleotides: TGCAGTGCCAGGGGGACAGGGGGCGCGGGTAACTATGGCTACACCTTC.

The chain recombines TRBV11-2 with TRBJ2-7, with 9 nucleotides matching TRBD2. The CDR3 consists of 15 residues. Germline V CDR1 and CDR2: SGHAT, FQNNGV. The junction had 6 bases not matched to a gene; V was cut back by 3 bases and J by 3 bases. DNA of the CDR3: TGTGCCAGCAGCTTTCGGACTAGCGCGTTCTACGAGCAGTACTTC. Protein product: CASSFRTSAFYEQYF.

This clonotype was counted a few times. The chain carries TRBV19 and TRBJ2-7, with 14 bases aligning to TRBD2. The CDR3 loop spans 17 amino acids. Per germline, CDR1 LNHDA and CDR2 SQIVND (reference sequence). The V segment lost 5 bases and the J segment 2 bases; nucleotides outside the gene matches: 8. The CDR3 protein is CASSFGTSGSFTYEQYF. The CDR3 DNA reads as TGTGCCAGTAGTTTCGGGACTAGCGGGAGTTTTACCTACGAGCAGTACTTC.

This sequence joins TRBV19 and TRBJ2-1; D not resolved. The CDR3 sequence is 13 residues long. V lost 0 bases and J 6 bases, leaving 6 bases between the germline ends. Germline CDR1 and CDR2: LNHDA and SQIVND (reference sequence). The CDR3 DNA reads as TGTGCCAGTAGTATAGATCTGGGCAATGAGCAGTTCTTC. It specifies CASSIDLGNEQFF. Supplemented by reference TRBV19 and TRBJ2-1, the full variable domain reads DGGITQSPKYLFRKEGQNVTLSCEQNLNHDAMYWYRQDPGQGLRLIYYSQIVNDFQKGDIAEGYSVSREKKESFPLTVTSAQKNPTAFYLCASSIDLGNEQFFGPGTRLTVL.

This clonotype has more than one count but fewer than ten. The gene calls are TRBV7-3 and TRBJ2-2, with D tentatively TRBD1 (5 bases). Trimming took 3 bases from V and 6 from J, leaving 11 bases between them. The CDR3 length is 14 residues. In germline, CDR1 is SGHTA, CDR2 FQGTGA. The CDR3 DNA sequence: TGTGCCAGCAGCTTGCAGGGCGTGCCCGGGGAGCTGTTTTTT. Residues: CASSLQGVPGELFF.

Only a few counts were recorded for this clonotype. This chain connects TRBV10-3 to TRBJ2-1, with 12 positions matching TRBD2. This CDR3 contains 14 residues. The J segment lost 8 bases and the V segment lost 4 bases, leaving 3 bases of the junction unmatched. Germline assignment: CDR1 ENHRY and CDR2 SYGVKD. Written as DNA, the CDR3 is TGTGCCATCAGTGTGACTAGCGGGAGCGATGAGCAGTTCTTC. It encodes CAISVTSGSDEQFF.

This clonotype showed up just a few times. The chain uses TRBV7-9 and TRBJ2-7, with TRBD2 matching over 12 bases. The CDR3 has 14 amino acids. Germline loops: CDR1 SEHNR, CDR2 FQNEAQ (reference sequence). Trimming removed 6 bases from V and 3 bases from J; junction bases left unmatched: 3. CDR3: CASSKLAGGYEQYF. CDR3 coding DNA: TGTGCCAGCAGTAAACTAGCGGGAGGCTACGAGCAGTACTTC.

The gene calls are TRBV2 and TRBJ1-1, with D possibly TRBD1 on 6 matching bases. The CDR3 length is 13 residues. V shed 3 bases and J shed 4 bases, with 9 bases lying between them. Germline CDR1 and CDR2: SNHLY and FYNNEI. CDR3: CASSEDRPTEAFF. The CDR3 coding sequence is TGTGCCAGCAGTGAGGACAGACCCACTGAAGCTTTCTTT.

Only a few counts were recorded for this clonotype. The chain links TRBV15 to TRBJ1-3; no reliable D call. V shed 3 bases and J shed 3 bases, with 9 bases lying between them. CDR3 length: 14 residues. Germline loops: CDR1 LNHNV, CDR2 YYDKDF (reference sequence). The CDR3 is CATSRRVGGNTIYF. DNA for the CDR3: TGTGCCACCAGCAGGCGCGTTGGTGGAAACACCATATATTTT.

V usage is TRBV6-1 and J usage is TRBJ2-7; D may be TRBD2 (6 bases). Trimming stripped 3 bases from V and 2 bases from J, with 11 bases between. CDR1 is MNHNS and CDR2 is SASEGT in the germline V gene. This CDR3 has 14 amino acids. CDR3 in DNA: TGTGCCAGCAGTGACCAGGGACTCGCCTACGAGCAGTACTTC. It translates to CASSDQGLAYEQYF.

This clonotype was observed a few times. The genes are TRBV12-3 or TRBV12-4 and TRBJ2-1; the D gene is possibly TRBD2 (5 bases). V was trimmed by 7 bases and J by 5 bases, leaving 15 bases between them. The CDR3 is 14 residues long. The CDR3 coding sequence is TGTGCCAGCATCGACCTCCGGGAAAACAATGAGCAGTTCTTC. It encodes CASIDLRENNEQFF.

J is TRBJ1-2 and V is TRBV6-1; 7 bases align to TRBD1. Trimming removed 8 bases from V and 4 bases from J; junction bases left unmatched: 10. Germline lookup yields CDR1 MNHNS and CDR2 SASEGT. CDR3 length: 14 amino acids. In DNA, the CDR3 is TGTGCCAGCGCTGATCAGGGGGGATTCTATGGCTACACCTTC. It translates to CASADQGGFYGYTF.

This clonotype was detected only a few times. V gene TRBV5-1 combines with J gene TRBJ2-7; 15 positions match TRBD2. After removal of 7 bases from V and 5 bases from J, the junction contained 10 bases not matched to a gene. This CDR3 has 16 residues. Germline CDR1 SGHRS, CDR2 YFSETQ. The CDR3 nucleotides are TGCGCCAGCTCCTGGACTAGCGGGAGGGGGCCCCACGAGCAGTACTTC. It translates to CASSWTSGRGPHEQYF.

This clonotype has only a few counts. The genes are TRBV30 and TRBJ1-1; D gene unclear. Trimming cost V 6 bases and J 4 bases, with 15 bases left between them. The CDR3 extends over 13 amino acids. Germline lookup yields CDR1 GTSNPN and CDR2 SVGIG (reference sequence). The CDR3 DNA sequence: TGTGCCTGTATTTCGGGTTGGGGCACTGAAGCTTTCTTT. Protein sequence: CACISGWGTEAFF.

This clonotype was counted a few times. The chain links TRBV7-2 to TRBJ1-6, with 9 positions matching TRBD1. Germline V gives CDR1 SGHTA, CDR2 FQGNSA. CDR3 size: 16 residues. V shed 5 bases, J shed 10 bases, and the junction held 12 bases outside the gene matches. CDR3 protein: CASSTRGTGIFSPLHF. The CDR3 region has the DNA TGTGCCAGCAGCACCCGGGGGACAGGGATTTTCTCACCCCTCCACTTT.

This sequence joins TRBV7-2 and TRBJ2-2; D ambiguous. The V end was cut by 1 base, the J end by 1 base, with 7 bases between. There are 15 residues in the CDR3. Germline V gives CDR1 SGHTA, CDR2 FQGNSA. The chain's CDR3 is CASSLGSQNTGELFF. The CDR3 DNA reads as TGTGCCAGCAGCTTAGGGAGCCAGAACACCGGGGAGCTGTTTTTT.

The V gene is TRBV7-2, the J gene TRBJ2-7, with 8 bases that match TRBD2. The germline gives CDR1 SGHTA, CDR2 FQGNSA. The CDR3 is made up of 16 amino acids. V trimming: 3 bases; J trimming: 6 bases; junction bases outside the gene matches: 13. The CDR3 nucleotides read TGTGCCAGCAGCTTCTACCCTGGGACTAGTTTCTCCGAGCAGTACTTC. Protein: CASSFYPGTSFSEQYF.